This paragraph covers one T cell receptor (beta chain) sequence. Other nucleotide sequences in the sample specify the same CDR3. This record comes from a study of OX40 agonist ivuxolimab in advanced cancers. Study background: A mean age of roughly 60 years, range roughly 20 to 80, was recorded, and over 65% were male. Three patients, one with hepatocellular carcinoma and two with cutaneous melanoma, responded partially.

Data came from immunoSEQ multiplex PCR; TCRdb stores just in-frame clones and leaves some out. The sample contains about 53,000 clones, roughly 90% of which appear only once. The CDR3 covers 11 residues. V was pared by 3 bases and J by 5 bases, with 7 bases between. Germline CDR1 DFQATT, CDR2 SNEGSKA (reference sequence). V is TRBV20-1 and J is TRBJ1-1; maybe TRBD1 (5 bases). The sequenced sample was CD4+ or CD8+ T cells sorted from blood, obtained in a trial of the OX40 agonist ivuxolimab. The receptor's source is an adult with an advanced solid tumor such as melanoma, head and neck, liver or kidney cancer. As DNA, the CDR3 is TGCAGTGCTAGCGGGGGGACTGAAGCTTTCTTT. The encoded protein is CSASGGTEAFF.